This entry lists 13 T cell receptor beta chains sequenced from one sample in a study of blood T cells in healthy people across ages. With a J-beta primer mix and a sample-barcoded 5' primer, a second PCR ran about 6 to 11 cycles. TCRdb re-derived calls from the 5' RACE reads in MiXCR, one entry per CDR3 protein. The top ten clones hold approximately 3.6% of a sample with around 520,000 distinct CDR3 sequences, about 25% of them seen once. The same data also went into a second study, on T cells of mothers and their children.

The specimen sequenced was blood. Every receptor here comes from a boy under 10 years old in good health.

This clonotype appeared a few times. The chain has TRBV27 and TRBJ1-5; TRBD1 agrees at 8 bases. J gave up 10 bases and V 0 bases, and 5 bases lay outside the gene matches. CDR3 length equals 14 residues. In germline, CDR1 is MNHEY, CDR2 SMNVEV (reference sequence). The chain's CDR3 is CASSLSGQALPQHF. The CDR3 nucleotides read TGTGCCAGCAGTTTATCGGGACAGGCACTTCCCCAGCATTTT.

V usage is TRBV3-1 and J usage is TRBJ2-3, with 7 bases matching TRBD2. This CDR3 is built from 14 residues. Germline values: CDR1 LGHDT, CDR2 YNNKEL (reference sequence). With 1 base clipped from V and 4 bases from J, the junction kept 2 bases outside the gene matches. CDR3 in DNA: TGTGCCAGCAGCCAAGGGGCGGGGGCAGATACGCAGTATTTT. Encoded protein: CASSQGAGADTQYF.

The table lists this clonotype with a few counts. The gene calls are TRBV10-3 and TRBJ2-1, with 12 bases fitting TRBD2. The CDR3 spans 16 residues. CDR1 and CDR2 (germline): ENHRY, SYGVKD. J lost 6 bases, V lost 4 bases, and 7 bases had no gene match. DNA of the CDR3: TGTGCCATCAGTGCATCGGGACTAGCGGGCCTCAATGAGCAGTTCTTC. Translated, it gives CAISASGLAGLNEQFF.

The J gene is TRBJ2-3, the V gene TRBV7-8; D remains unclear. This CDR3 contains 15 residues. V was trimmed by 3 bases and J by 4 bases, leaving 14 bases between them. The germline CDR1 and CDR2 sequences are SGHVS and FQNEAQ. The DNA for the CDR3 is TGTGCCAGCAGCTTCAGGTACCCGAGCCCAGATACGCAGTATTTT. This sequence encodes CASSFRYPSPDTQYF.

This clonotype was seen more than once but under ten times. This sequence joins TRBV29-1 and TRBJ2-2; D unresolved. The germline CDR1 and CDR2 sequences are SQVTM and ANQGSEA. With 7 bases removed from V and 8 bases from J, the gap between germline ends came to 11 bases. The length of the CDR3 is 11 residues. The CDR3 sequence is CSAGPQGELFF. As DNA, the CDR3 is TGCAGCGCCGGGCCGCAGGGGGAGCTGTTTTTT.

The rearrangement uses TRBV6-1 and TRBJ2-3; 8 bases are a match to TRBD1. Germline CDR1 is MNHNS and CDR2 is SASEGT. CDR3 length: 14 amino acids. Trimming removed 9 bases from V and 6 bases from J; junction bases left unmatched: 11. The CDR3 is CASKTGGPGDTQYF. The DNA for the CDR3 is TGTGCCAGTAAAACAGGGGGTCCTGGGGATACGCAGTATTTT.

This clonotype was observed at least ten times. The V and J genes are TRBV11-2 and TRBJ2-7, with a possible D match to TRBD2 (6 bases). Germline CDR1 and CDR2: SGHAT and FQNNGV. The CDR3 is 15 amino acids. The V and J ends lost 5 bases and 2 bases respectively, with 16 bases between them. CDR3 sequence: CASSVSGTRPYEQYF. In DNA form, the CDR3 reads TGTGCCAGCAGCGTCTCCGGGACTCGGCCCTACGAGCAGTACTTC.

This clonotype has only a few counts. The CDR3 protein is CSVAWASGIQETQYF. In nucleotides, the CDR3 is TGCAGCGTTGCGTGGGCTAGCGGTATCCAAGAGACCCAGTACTTC. The rearrangement links TRBV29-1 to TRBJ2-5; 7 bases fit TRBD2. The CDR3 is 15 residues long. CDR1 SQVTM and CDR2 ANQGSEA come from the germline V gene. V was clipped by 4 bases and J by 1 base; unmatched bases: 9.

The gene calls are TRBV7-2 and TRBJ1-2; TRBD1 matches at 9 bases. Germline V gene sequence: CDR1 SGHTA, CDR2 FQGNSA. The CDR3 runs to 15 residues. V gave up 4 bases and J gave up 0 bases; unmatched junction bases: 3. The CDR3: CASSSTGGPNYGYTF. In nucleotides, the CDR3 is TGTGCCAGCAGCTCAACAGGGGGCCCTAACTATGGCTACACCTTC.

This chain joins TRBV7-9 and TRBJ2-5, with D unresolved. The end of the DNA aligns better with TRBJ2-7, so the J call may be wrong. The length of the CDR3 is 13 residues. The V gene's germline CDR1 is SEHNR and CDR2 FQNEAQ (reference sequence). In nucleotides, the CDR3 is TGTGCCAGCAGCCCCCCCGTGGCCTACGAGCAGTACTTC. Translation gives CASSPPVAYEQYF.

The table lists this clonotype with a few counts. This chain uses TRBV29-1 with TRBJ2-2; TRBD2 matches at 9 bases. The CDR3 loop spans 21 amino acids. With V trimmed by 4 bases and J by 6 bases, 27 bases remained unmatched. Germline values: CDR1 SQVTM, CDR2 ANQGSEA. CDR3 in amino acids: CSVGVRREGPRDLFFSGELFF. The CDR3 DNA reads as TGCAGCGTTGGTGTGCGGCGGGAGGGCCCTCGGGACCTGTTTTTTTCCGGGGAGCTGTTTTTT.

The chain employs TRBV6-6 and TRBJ2-5; D possibly corresponds to TRBD2 (5 bases). Germline CDR1 and CDR2: MNHNY and SVGAGI (reference sequence). The CDR3 totals 15 residues. The V and J ends lost 5 bases and 7 bases respectively, with 20 bases between them. This CDR3 reads CASSHSRAAGGTQYF. Here the CDR3 DNA reads TGTGCCAGCAGTCATTCGCGGGCGGCCGGCGGGACCCAGTACTTC.

This sequence joins TRBV7-9 and TRBJ2-5, with 9 bases lining up with TRBD2. The CDR3 covers 15 residues. The junction had 4 bases not matched to a gene; V was cut back by 1 base and J by 4 bases. Germline V CDR1 and CDR2: SEHNR, FQNEAQ (reference sequence). The CDR3 nucleotides are TGTGCCAGCAGCTTAGAGGGACTAGCTTCAGAGACCCAGTACTTC. It encodes CASSLEGLASETQYF. The full variable domain, rest sourced from reference TRBV7-9 and TRBJ2-5, is DTGVSQNPRHKITKRGQNVTFRCDPISEHNRLYWYRQTLGQGPEFLTYFQNEAQLEKSRLLSDRFSAERPKGSFSTLEIQRTEQGDSAMYLCASSLEGLASETQYFGPGTRLLVL.